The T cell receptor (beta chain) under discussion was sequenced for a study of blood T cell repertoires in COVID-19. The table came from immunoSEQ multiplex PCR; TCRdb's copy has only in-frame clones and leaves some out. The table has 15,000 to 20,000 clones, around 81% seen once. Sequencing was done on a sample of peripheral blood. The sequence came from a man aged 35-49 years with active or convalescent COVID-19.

The DNA of the CDR3 is TGTGCCACCAGCAGAGTTAGCGGGGGCCAAGAGACCCAGTACTTC. This translates into CATSRVSGGQETQYF. The V call is TRBV15, the J call TRBJ2-5; 9 nucleotides align to TRBD2. CDR3 size: 15 residues. V lost 1 base to trimming and J lost 1 base; unmatched junction nucleotides: 1. Per the germline V gene, CDR1 is LNHNV and CDR2 is YYDKDF (reference sequence).